One and the same sample provided the 13 T cell receptor beta chains below, sequenced in a study of cytomegalovirus exposure and HLA in healthy donors. The study ran its PCR with 60 Vbeta and 13 Jbeta primers. Method: immunoSEQ multiplex PCR; TCRdb's copy keeps in-frame clones and lacks some. The sample has around 120,000 clones, around three quarters seen once. Sequencing was carried out using PBMCs. The receptors were sampled from a human donor in good health.

This clone was detected a few times. The rearrangement links TRBV27 to TRBJ1-1; TRBD1 agrees at 10 bases. The germline V gene encodes CDR1 MNHEY and CDR2 SMNVEV (reference sequence). J was trimmed by 7 bases and V by 3 bases; bases with no gene match: 8. The CDR3 consists of 15 residues. CDR3 loop: CASSFRTGGASEAFF. As DNA, the CDR3 is TGTGCCAGCAGTTTCAGGACAGGGGGAGCGAGTGAAGCTTTCTTT.

The rearrangement links TRBV2 to TRBJ1-3; TRBD1 matches 7 bases. The length of the CDR3 is 15 residues. The germline CDR1 and CDR2 sequences are SNHLY and FYNNEI. J lost 10 bases, V lost 1 base, and 10 bases had no gene match. The CDR3 region is CASSEGQGMIGTIYF. The CDR3 region has the DNA TGTGCCAGCAGTGAAGGACAGGGTATGATCGGGACCATATATTTT.

Worth noting for this clone: This specimen includes other DNA sequences encoding the same CDR3. This chain connects TRBV18 to TRBJ1-5; TRBD1 matches 7 bases. Looked up from germline, CDR1 is KGHSH and CDR2 is LQKENI. The CDR3 length is 14 residues. J was trimmed by 4 bases and V by 3 bases; bases with no gene match: 3. As DNA, the CDR3 is TGTGCCAGCTCACCGGGACAGTTGAATCAGCCCCAGCATTTT. It codes for CASSPGQLNQPQHF.

This clone turned up a few times. The rearrangement links TRBV25-1 to TRBJ2-1; D possibly corresponds to TRBD2 (6 bases). CDR1 MGHDK and CDR2 SYGVNS come from the germline V gene. The germline V and J ends were trimmed by 8 bases and 13 bases, with 21 bases remaining between them. The CDR3 is made up of 13 amino acids. CDR3 DNA sequence: TGTGCCAGCGGCCTACGGGACGGAGGGGCTCAGTTCTTC. Translating gives CASGLRDGGAQFF.

This rearrangement joins TRBV18 to TRBJ2-3; TRBD2 might be the D (5 bases). Trimming took 3 bases from V and 6 from J, leaving 19 bases between them. Germline V gives CDR1 KGHSH, CDR2 LQKENI. The CDR3 length is 16 residues. CDR3 sequence reads: CASSPPASGIGDTQYF. The CDR3 DNA follows: TGTGCCAGCTCACCTCCCGCATCCGGGATTGGGGATACGCAGTATTTT.

This rearrangement joins TRBV27 to TRBJ2-2; 11 bases are a match to TRBD2. The CDR3 totals 16 residues. Germline V gene lookup returns CDR1 MNHEY and CDR2 SMNVEV (reference sequence). V was pared by 5 bases and J by 3 bases, with 5 bases of the junction left unmatched. Here the CDR3 DNA reads TGTGCCAGCAGTCCTAGCGGGAGGTCGGACACCGGGGAGCTGTTTTTT. This gives the protein CASSPSGRSDTGELFF.

The chain joins TRBV11-2 to TRBJ1-6; possibly TRBD1 for D (6 bases). The CDR3 contains 12 residues. V lost 4 bases, J lost 10 bases, and 8 bases lay in between. Looked up from germline, CDR1 is SGHAT and CDR2 is FQNNGV. The CDR3 loop reads CASSSGESPLHF. The CDR3 DNA sequence: TGTGCCAGCAGCTCAGGGGAATCACCCCTCCACTTT.

The chain is built from TRBV11-2 and TRBJ1-2; D may be TRBD1 (5 bases). CDR3 size: 16 residues. The germline CDR1 and CDR2 sequences are SGHAT and FQNNGV. Trimming shortened V by 5 bases and J by 6 bases, and 22 bases separated the two germline ends. The DNA of the CDR3 is TGTGCCAGCAGCCCAATACCAGCACCAGGGTCCCATGGCTACACCTTC. As protein: CASSPIPAPGSHGYTF.

The genes are TRBV18 and TRBJ1-3; 9 bases fit TRBD1. The V gene end was trimmed by 3 bases and the J gene end by 1 base; junction bases not matched to a gene: 19. Per the germline V gene, CDR1 is KGHSH and CDR2 is LQKENI. This CDR3 comprises 21 residues. CDR3 DNA: TGTGCCAGCTCACCTGCGGGGGGACAGGGCTCCTGGTACCGATCTGGAAACACCATATATTTT. Encoded protein: CASSPAGGQGSWYRSGNTIYF.

The chain employs TRBV2 and TRBJ1-2; 7 nucleotides match TRBD1. There are 16 residues in the CDR3. The germline V gene has CDR1 SNHLY and CDR2 FYNNEI. Losses at the gene ends were 6 bases for V and 2 bases for J; bases not matched to a gene: 12. In nucleotides, the CDR3 is TGTGCCAGCAGCCTCCTAGGGGACAGACTCAACTATGGCTACACCTTC. Translation: CASSLLGDRLNYGYTF.

The CDR3 DNA is TGTGCCAGCAGTGAGAGCCAGGGTGGGATTAAGATCCACGAGCAGTACTTC. Its protein is CASSESQGGIKIHEQYF. V gene TRBV6-1 combines with J gene TRBJ2-5; D might be TRBD1 (5 bases). The J call may be in error: the DNA end matches TRBJ2-7 better. Germline CDR1 reads MNHNS; CDR2 reads SASEGT. The length of the CDR3 is 17 residues.

This chain connects TRBV4-2 to TRBJ1-2, with 10 bases matching TRBD1. V lost 4 bases and J lost 4; bases outside the gene matches: 24. CDR3 length: 21 residues. Germline V gene data show CDR1 as LGHNA and CDR2 as YNFKEQ. The CDR3 reads CASSLKWGVWDRGVGGYGYTF. As DNA, the CDR3 is TGTGCCAGCAGCCTCAAGTGGGGGGTCTGGGACAGGGGAGTTGGGGGCTATGGCTACACCTTC.

This clone has only a few counts. The chain has TRBV28 and TRBJ1-4; TRBD1 matches 9 bases. Germline V gene lookup returns CDR1 MDHEN and CDR2 SYDVKM. V was pared by 2 bases and J by 8 bases, with 3 bases of the junction left unmatched. The length of the CDR3 is 14 residues. Here the CDR3 reads CASSLDRGREKLFF. In DNA, the CDR3 is TGTGCCAGCAGTTTAGACAGGGGGAGGGAAAAACTGTTTTTT.